The text below deals with one T cell receptor (beta chain). What it recognizes is unknown. Conversion of TCR transcripts into cDNA relied on 5'RACE template switching, which added a universal primer site and UMIs. One entry per CDR3 protein results from TCRdb running MiXCR on the 5' RACE reads. The sample carries about 360,000 distinct CDR3 sequences, 6.2% recorded once. Germline V CDR1 and CDR2: SGHTA, FQGNSA. The CDR3 sequence is 17 residues long. V dropped 0 bases and J dropped 6; count of bases not matched to a gene: 12. The data derive from a study of T cells after yellow fever vaccination. Findings and caveats of the study: It was the secondary response that reached its peak faster, day 5 versus 15, but it was weaker.

The chain links TRBV7-2 to TRBJ2-7; 9 nucleotides align to TRBD1. The sequence was collected from a man younger than 45 who received the YFV17D yellow fever vaccine. Sequencing was performed on PBMCs, taken 5 days after the yellow fever booster vaccination. Here the CDR3 DNA reads TGTGCCAGCAGCTTAGCGCGGGGGACAGGGTATCTCTCCGAGCAGTACTTC. Protein sequence: CASSLARGTGYLSEQYF.